The 20 T cell receptor beta chains given below trace back to one sample, sequenced in a study of blood T cell repertoires in COVID-19. Profiled with immunoSEQ multiplex PCR; TCRdb holds only in-frame clones, not every one. The sample includes approximately 360,000 clones, roughly 90% of them seen just once. Material for sequencing was PBMCs or T cells enriched from blood (not recorded which). The receptors were sampled from a woman aged 25 to 45 with acute COVID-19.

The CDR3 is CASSGRTSYEQYF. The CDR3 DNA reads as TGTGCCAGTAGCGGGAGGACGTCCTACGAGCAGTACTTC. The chain couples TRBV19 to TRBJ2-7; 7 nucleotides align to TRBD2. The germline gives CDR1 LNHDA, CDR2 SQIVND (reference sequence). The CDR3 consists of 13 residues. After removal of 6 bases from V and 1 base from J, the junction contained 3 bases not matched to a gene.

The chain recombines TRBV19 with TRBJ1-2; 9 bases match TRBD1. The CDR3 extends over 16 amino acids. The junction had 9 bases not matched to a gene; V was cut back by 4 bases and J by 3 bases. The germline CDR1 and CDR2 sequences are LNHDA and SQIVND (reference sequence). For the CDR3, the DNA is TGTGCCAGTAGTAGAACCTCCGGGACAGGGTACTATGGCTACACCTTC. It codes for CASSRTSGTGYYGYTF.

V gene TRBV6-5 combines with J gene TRBJ2-1; the D is unclear. In germline, CDR1 is MNHEY, CDR2 SVGAGI. Trimming removed 5 bases from V and 1 base from J, with 12 bases in between. The CDR3 contains 15 residues. The chain's CDR3 is CASSNYGASYNEQFF. The CDR3 nucleotides are TGTGCCAGCAGTAACTACGGAGCGTCCTACAATGAGCAGTTCTTC.

The gene calls are TRBV4-1 and TRBJ2-2; D possibly corresponds to TRBD1 (6 bases). Trimming shortened V by 1 base and J by 0 bases, and 9 bases separated the two germline ends. Germline V gene lookup returns CDR1 MGHRA and CDR2 YSYEKL. The CDR3 consists of 16 residues. The CDR3 spells CASSQVEGANTGELFF. CDR3 sequence (DNA): TGCGCCAGCAGCCAAGTTGAGGGGGCGAACACCGGGGAGCTGTTTTTT.

The CDR3 nucleotides read TGTGCCAGCAGTCCCGACTTTCGTGCTTATATCAATCAGCCCCAGCATTTT. Amino acids: CASSPDFRAYINQPQHF. The V and J genes are TRBV6-6 and TRBJ1-5; D unclear. Trimming took 5 bases from V and 3 from J, leaving 20 bases between them. The CDR3 length is 17 residues. CDR1 is MNHNY, CDR2 SVGAGI, per germline (reference sequence).

This chain uses TRBV4-1 with TRBJ2-7; TRBD2 matches at 8 bases. V shed 3 bases, J shed 1 base, and the junction held 5 bases outside the gene matches. CDR3 length equals 15 residues. The germline V gene encodes CDR1 MGHRA and CDR2 YSYEKL. This CDR3 reads CASSQGLVTSYEQYF. The CDR3 DNA follows: TGCGCCAGCAGCCAGGGACTAGTCACTTCCTACGAGCAGTACTTC.

This clone was picked up one time. This chain joins TRBV19 and TRBJ1-4; D is possibly TRBD1 (5 bases). Germline lookup yields CDR1 LNHDA and CDR2 SQIVND (reference sequence). Deletions cut 9 bases from V and 4 bases from J, with 12 bases between. This CDR3 comprises 13 residues. DNA for the CDR3: TGTGCCAGGGGAGGGGCCCTTAATGAAAAACTGTTTTTT. It encodes CARGGALNEKLFF.

This clone was found once. The genes are TRBV5-4 and TRBJ2-1; possibly TRBD2 for D (5 bases). CDR1 SGHNT and CDR2 YYREEE come from the germline V gene (reference sequence). The CDR3 is made up of 14 amino acids. V lost 5 bases and J 4 bases, leaving 13 bases between the germline ends. CDR3 loop: CASSTGSLYNEQFF. As DNA, the CDR3 is TGTGCCAGCAGTACGGGATCACTGTACAATGAGCAGTTCTTC.

V and J are TRBV6-1 and TRBJ1-2; D might be TRBD1 (5 bases). The length of the CDR3 is 13 residues. Germline V lookup: CDR1 MNHNS, CDR2 SASEGT. V was trimmed by 2 bases and J by 4 bases, leaving 8 bases between them. The CDR3 DNA is TGTGCCAGCAGTGAAAGGACACTCTATGGCTACACCTTC. Translating gives CASSERTLYGYTF.

The rearrangement links TRBV9 to TRBJ2-2, with 9 bases fitting TRBD2. Per germline, CDR1 SGDLS and CDR2 YYNGEE. This CDR3 comprises 17 residues. With 4 bases clipped from V and 0 bases from J, the junction kept 7 bases outside the gene matches. The CDR3, as DNA: TGTGCCAGCAGCCCACCTAGCGGGGCCTCGAACACCGGGGAGCTGTTTTTT. Amino acid sequence: CASSPPSGASNTGELFF.

The CDR3 sequence is CASSLNLGDRLPDYGYTF. The CDR3 nucleotides are TGTGCCAGCAGCTTAAATTTAGGTGACAGGTTACCGGATTATGGCTACACCTTC. The chain joins TRBV7-8 to TRBJ1-2; D is perhaps TRBD1 (6 bases). Trimming took 2 bases from V and 5 from J, leaving 24 bases between them. Per germline, CDR1 SGHVS and CDR2 FQNEAQ. The CDR3 contains 18 residues.

This clone was recorded once. The chain employs TRBV7-9 and TRBJ1-1, with 7 bases fitting TRBD1. The CDR3 sequence is 16 residues long. Germline assignment: CDR1 SEHNR and CDR2 FQNEAQ (reference sequence). Unmatched junction bases numbered 16, after V lost 11 bases and J lost 1 base. Here the CDR3 DNA reads TGTGCCGGCGAAAACAGGGGTCGGGGATCGAACACTGAAGCTTTCTTT. Amino acid sequence: CAGENRGRGSNTEAFF.

V and J are TRBV4-3 and TRBJ2-1, with 10 bases fitting TRBD2. The CDR3 is 18 amino acids. Unmatched junction bases numbered 14, after V lost 4 bases and J lost 5 bases. CDR1 is LGHNA and CDR2 is YSLEER in the germline V gene. The CDR3 region has the DNA TGCGCCAGCAGCCTCGGTTCCTCGGGACTAGCGTATGACAATGAGCAGTTCTTC. Its protein product is CASSLGSSGLAYDNEQFF.

This clone came up a few times. V usage is TRBV19 and J usage is TRBJ2-1, with 7 nucleotides matching TRBD2. Trimming removed 1 base from V and 8 bases from J; junction bases left unmatched: 8. This CDR3 is 15 amino acids long. Germline lookup yields CDR1 LNHDA and CDR2 SQIVND (reference sequence). The CDR3 DNA is TGTGCCAGTAGTATAGTGCCTAGCGGTAGCCATGAGCAGTTCTTC. This sequence encodes CASSIVPSGSHEQFF.

V is TRBV6-5 and J is TRBJ1-2, with a tentative D call TRBD1 (5 bases). Trimming removed 5 bases from V and 4 bases from J, with 14 bases in between. Per germline, CDR1 MNHEY and CDR2 SVGAGI. CDR3 length: 14 residues. The CDR3 loop reads CASSTGEVGYGYTF. DNA of the CDR3: TGTGCCAGCAGTACGGGGGAAGTTGGCTATGGCTACACCTTC.

The CDR3, as DNA: TGTGCCAGCAGCGAGGGGGGGAGCTCTGGAAACACCATATATTTT. Residues: CASSEGGSSGNTIYF. J is TRBJ1-3 and V is TRBV9; maybe TRBD1 (6 bases). Germline V lookup: CDR1 SGDLS, CDR2 YYNGEE. This CDR3 has 15 amino acids. V was clipped by 3 bases and J by 0 bases, with 10 bases between them. Filled out from reference TRBV9 and TRBJ1-3, the complete variable domain reads DSGVTQTPKHLITATGQRVTLRCSPRSGDLSVYWYQQSLDQGLQFLIQYYNGEERAKGNILERFSAQQFPDLHSELNLSSLELGDSALYFCASSEGGSSGNTIYFGEGSWLTVV.

The chain is built from TRBV4-3 and TRBJ2-3; TRBD2 matches 8 bases. The length of the CDR3 is 16 residues. V trimming: 3 bases; J trimming: 3 bases; junction bases outside the gene matches: 8. Looked up from germline, CDR1 is LGHNA and CDR2 is YSLEER. The CDR3 DNA is TGCGCCAGCAGCCAGGGGGGGGGACTAGGTACAGATACGCAGTATTTT. As protein: CASSQGGGLGTDTQYF.

This chain links TRBV7-8 with TRBJ1-1, with D possibly being TRBD1 (6 bases). The CDR3 is made up of 16 amino acids. CDR1 is SGHVS and CDR2 is FQNEAQ in the germline V gene. Trimming took 7 bases from V and 5 from J, leaving 23 bases between them. The CDR3: CASIVDRRSVYTEAFF. The DNA for the CDR3 is TGTGCCAGCATCGTAGACAGGCGATCAGTATATACTGAAGCTTTCTTT.

This chain joins TRBV12-3 or TRBV12-4 and TRBJ2-7; D gene uncertain. The V end was cut by 3 bases, the J end by 2 bases, with 8 bases between. The CDR3 is 13 amino acids. The CDR3 spells CASSFSVAYEQYF. In DNA form, the CDR3 reads TGTGCCAGCAGTTTTAGTGTCGCCTACGAGCAGTACTTC.

This clone was picked up one time. The V call is TRBV6-1, the J call TRBJ1-2; possible D gene TRBD1, 6 bases. The V end lost 2 bases, the J end lost 8 bases, and 18 bases lay between the germline ends. Germline CDR1 MNHNS, CDR2 SASEGT. CDR3 length: 15 amino acids. In nucleotides, the CDR3 is TGTGCCAGCAGTGAAAACGGGGGGCCTGAGAGGGGCTACACCTTC. It is translated as CASSENGGPERGYTF.